This is a list of T cell receptor beta chains from one sample in a study of T cell clonotyping in hematopoietic cell transplantation. The protocol was immunoSEQ multiplex PCR, while the TCRdb copy is restricted to in-frame clones and leaves out a portion. The sample gives 25,000 to 35,000 clones, more than 85% of which show up once; 2% to 2.5% is in the top ten. The sequencing here drew on peripheral blood mononuclear cells, taken before stem cell transplant. The receptors shown here come from a man in his fifties or sixties with acute myeloid leukemia. Some clones in this sample may be carry-over from other donors' samples. Each CDR3 is given with its conserved first and last residue. A D gene is named only where the DNA matches it firmly. Size is omitted from some rows. Given values are once, few, many or a class for expanded clones.

v_gene: TRBV4-2; j_gene: TRBJ1-1; d_gene: NA; abundance: NA; CDR3aa: CASSQDRGYTEAFF; CDR3nt: TGTGCCAGCAGCCAAGACCGGGGGTACACTGAAGCTTTCTTT
v_gene: TRBV20-1; j_gene: TRBJ1-2; d_gene: NA; abundance: NA; CDR3aa: CSALRNYGYTF; CDR3nt: TGCAGTGCTCTCCGTAATTATGGCTACACCTTC
v_gene: TRBV29-1; j_gene: TRBJ2-5; d_gene: NA; abundance: NA; CDR3aa: CSVGTVQETQYF; CDR3nt: TGCAGCGTTGGGACAGTCCAAGAGACCCAGTACTTC
v_gene: TRBV30; j_gene: TRBJ2-1; d_gene: TRBD2; abundance: NA; CDR3aa: CAWQERGPLGYNEQFF; CDR3nt: TGTGCCTGGCAGGAGCGGGGGCCCTTAGGCTACAATGAGCAGTTCTTC
v_gene: TRBV7-3; j_gene: TRBJ1-2; d_gene: NA; abundance: NA; CDR3aa: CASSLNGEHGYTF; CDR3nt: TGTGCCAGCAGCTTAAACGGAGAGCATGGCTACACCTTC
v_gene: TRBV7-2; j_gene: TRBJ1-5; d_gene: TRBD1; abundance: NA; CDR3aa: CASSLGPGGGQPQHF; CDR3nt: TGTGCCAGCAGCTTAGGTCCAGGGGGTGGTCAGCCCCAGCATTTT
v_gene: TRBV19; j_gene: TRBJ1-3; d_gene: NA; abundance: NA; CDR3aa: CASRAGNSGNTIYF; CDR3nt: TGTGCCAGTAGAGCCGGGAACTCTGGAAACACCATATATTTT
v_gene: TRBV5-1; j_gene: TRBJ2-2; d_gene: NA; abundance: NA; CDR3aa: CASSLGRDPNTGELFF; CDR3nt: TGCGCCAGCAGCTTGGGTCGGGACCCTAACACCGGGGAGCTGTTTTTT
v_gene: TRBV5-1; j_gene: TRBJ1-1; d_gene: NA; abundance: NA; CDR3aa: CASSLATGRWNTEAFF; CDR3nt: TGCGCCAGCAGCTTGGCTACGGGGCGGTGGAACACTGAAGCTTTCTTT
v_gene: TRBV7-3; j_gene: TRBJ2-5; d_gene: NA; abundance: NA; CDR3aa: CASSPTTQETQYF; CDR3nt: TGTGCCAGCAGCCCCACCACCCAAGAGACCCAGTACTTC
v_gene: TRBV10-2; j_gene: TRBJ1-1; d_gene: TRBD1; abundance: NA; CDR3aa: CASSEPGQGPEAFF; CDR3nt: TGCGCCAGCAGTGAGCCAGGACAGGGTCCTGAAGCTTTCTTT
v_gene: TRBV7-9; j_gene: TRBJ2-5; d_gene: TRBD2; abundance: NA; CDR3aa: CASSPGRAGASFPQETQYF; CDR3nt: TGTGCCAGCAGCCCAGGGCGAGCGGGAGCCTCTTTTCCTCAAGAGACCCAGTACTTC
v_gene: TRBV29-1; j_gene: TRBJ2-7; d_gene: NA; abundance: NA; CDR3aa: CSAAQGVSYEQYF; CDR3nt: TGCAGCGCCGCGCAGGGCGTCTCCTACGAGCAGTACTTC
v_gene: TRBV5-1; j_gene: TRBJ2-7; d_gene: NA; abundance: NA; CDR3aa: CASSLAGGLTGTVQYF; CDR3nt: TGCGCCAGCAGCTTGGCCGGTGGATTGACAGGCACTGTGCAGTACTTC
v_gene: TRBV5-4; j_gene: TRBJ2-5; d_gene: TRBD2; abundance: NA; CDR3aa: CASSHGGGQETQYF; CDR3nt: TGTGCCAGCAGCCACGGCGGGGGCCAAGAGACCCAGTACTTC
v_gene: TRBV4-2; j_gene: TRBJ1-4; d_gene: TRBD1; abundance: NA; CDR3aa: CASSQETGTNEKLFF; CDR3nt: TGTGCCAGCAGCCAAGAGACAGGGACTAATGAAAAACTGTTTTTT
v_gene: TRBV5-4; j_gene: TRBJ2-1; d_gene: TRBD2; abundance: NA; CDR3aa: CASSGGGITPYNEQFF; CDR3nt: TGTGCCAGCAGCGGGGGAGGGATTACCCCCTACAATGAGCAGTTCTTC
v_gene: TRBV5-1; j_gene: TRBJ1-1; d_gene: NA; abundance: NA; CDR3aa: CASSVRLSTNTEAFF; CDR3nt: TGCGCCAGCAGCGTACGTCTGTCGACGAACACTGAAGCTTTCTTT
v_gene: TRBV6-5; j_gene: TRBJ2-7; d_gene: NA; abundance: NA; CDR3aa: CASSYSNSLEQYF; CDR3nt: TGTGCCAGCAGTTACTCAAACAGCCTCGAGCAGTACTTC
v_gene: TRBV13; j_gene: TRBJ2-7; d_gene: TRBD2; abundance: NA; CDR3aa: CASSLEGSGGGYEQYF; CDR3nt: TGTGCCAGCAGCTTAGAAGGGAGCGGGGGGGGCTACGAGCAGTACTTC
v_gene: TRBV6-7; j_gene: TRBJ1-4; d_gene: NA; abundance: once; CDR3aa: CASTSSGTVPRGCEKLFF; CDR3nt: TGTGCCAGCACTTCTTCAGGAACAGTCCCCCGAGGTTGTGAAAAACTGTTTTTT
v_gene: TRBV4-1; j_gene: TRBJ2-2; d_gene: NA; abundance: NA; CDR3aa: CASSQVIPNTGELFF; CDR3nt: TGCGCCAGCAGCCAAGTGATACCTAACACCGGGGAGCTGTTTTTT
v_gene: TRBV4-3; j_gene: TRBJ2-3; d_gene: NA; abundance: NA; CDR3aa: CASSQGGRRSTDTQYF; CDR3nt: TGCGCCAGCAGCCAAGGGGGCAGGCGTAGCACAGATACGCAGTATTTT
v_gene: TRBV28; j_gene: TRBJ2-2; d_gene: NA; abundance: NA; CDR3aa: CASSPITGELFF; CDR3nt: TGTGCCAGCAGTCCAATCACCGGGGAGCTGTTTTTT
v_gene: TRBV19; j_gene: TRBJ2-2; d_gene: NA; abundance: NA; CDR3aa: CASSLGGNTGELFF; CDR3nt: TGTGCCAGTAGTCTAGGGGGGAACACCGGGGAGCTGTTTTTT
v_gene: TRBV5-6; j_gene: TRBJ2-5; d_gene: NA; abundance: NA; CDR3aa: CASGDTKTQYF; CDR3nt: TGTGCCAGCGGGGACACCAAGACCCAGTACTTC
v_gene: TRBV5-6; j_gene: TRBJ2-2; d_gene: NA; abundance: NA; CDR3aa: CASSSGGGGNTGELFF; CDR3nt: TGTGCCAGCAGCTCAGGAGGAGGGGGTAACACCGGGGAGCTGTTTTTT
v_gene: TRBV5-1; j_gene: TRBJ2-5; d_gene: NA; abundance: NA; CDR3aa: CASSIQTGQETQYF; CDR3nt: TGCGCCAGCAGCATTCAAACAGGGCAGGAGACCCAGTACTTC
v_gene: TRBV5-1; j_gene: TRBJ2-1; d_gene: TRBD1; abundance: NA; CDR3aa: CASSSPRDRVRNNEQFF; CDR3nt: TGCGCCAGCAGCTCGCCCCGGGACAGGGTGAGAAACAATGAGCAGTTCTTC
v_gene: TRBV5-1; j_gene: TRBJ2-5; d_gene: NA; abundance: once; CDR3aa: CASSLGQGNNQETQYF; CDR3nt: TGCGCCAGCAGCTTGGGTCAGGGAAACAACCAAGAGACCCAGTACTTC
v_gene: TRBV19; j_gene: TRBJ1-1; d_gene: NA; abundance: NA; CDR3aa: CATLQGPNTEAFF; CDR3nt: TGTGCCACCTTACAGGGCCCAAACACTGAAGCTTTCTTT
v_gene: TRBV19; j_gene: TRBJ1-1; d_gene: TRBD1; abundance: NA; CDR3aa: CASEGQMNTEAFF; CDR3nt: TGTGCCAGTGAGGGACAGATGAACACTGAAGCTTTCTTT
v_gene: TRBV5-6; j_gene: TRBJ1-4; d_gene: NA; abundance: few; CDR3aa: CASSLGDTNEKLFF; CDR3nt: TGTGCCAGCAGCTTGGGGGATACTAATGAAAAACTGTTTTTT
v_gene: TRBV23-1; j_gene: TRBJ2-2; d_gene: NA; abundance: NA; CDR3aa: CASSQSRGPTTGELFF; CDR3nt: TGCGCCAGCAGTCAATCTAGGGGACCGACCACCGGGGAGCTGTTTTTT
v_gene: TRBV7-2; j_gene: TRBJ1-2; d_gene: NA; abundance: NA; CDR3aa: CASSLEGLGGYTF; CDR3nt: TGTGCCAGCAGCTTAGAGGGCCTAGGGGGCTACACCTTC
v_gene: TRBV7-6; j_gene: TRBJ2-3; d_gene: NA; abundance: NA; CDR3aa: CASSLGPRTDTQYF; CDR3nt: TGTGCCAGCAGCTTAGGGCCCCGCACAGATACGCAGTATTTT
v_gene: TRBV2; j_gene: TRBJ1-2; d_gene: NA; abundance: NA; CDR3aa: CASSELSYGYTF; CDR3nt: TGTGCCAGCAGTGAACTAAGCTATGGCTACACCTTC
v_gene: TRBV13; j_gene: TRBJ1-4; d_gene: NA; abundance: NA; CDR3aa: CASSTSAVSEKLFF; CDR3nt: TGTGCCAGCAGCACCTCGGCTGTGAGTGAAAAACTGTTTTTT
v_gene: TRBV6-4; j_gene: TRBJ2-2; d_gene: TRBD1; abundance: NA; CDR3aa: CASSDGTGDGGELFF; CDR3nt: TGTGCCAGCAGTGACGGGACAGGGGACGGCGGGGAGCTGTTTTTT
v_gene: TRBV10-1; j_gene: TRBJ2-4; d_gene: NA; abundance: NA; CDR3aa: CASRLTGAKNIQYF; CDR3nt: TGCGCCAGTAGACTTACGGGAGCCAAAAACATTCAGTACTTC
v_gene: TRBV30; j_gene: TRBJ1-2; d_gene: NA; abundance: NA; CDR3aa: CAWTRRGAEGYTF; CDR3nt: TGTGCCTGGACCAGACGGGGGGCGGAGGGCTACACCTTC
v_gene: TRBV28; j_gene: TRBJ1-2; d_gene: NA; abundance: NA; CDR3aa: CASSLGSYGYTF; CDR3nt: TGTGCCAGCAGTTTAGGGAGCTATGGCTACACCTTC
v_gene: TRBV2; j_gene: TRBJ1-5; d_gene: TRBD1; abundance: NA; CDR3aa: CASSPRSGTGNQPQHF; CDR3nt: TGTGCCAGCAGTCCACGTTCCGGGACAGGGAATCAGCCCCAGCATTTT
v_gene: TRBV7-2; j_gene: TRBJ2-1; d_gene: TRBD1; abundance: NA; CDR3aa: CASSLQGAPYNEQFF; CDR3nt: TGTGCCAGCAGCTTACAGGGGGCGCCGTACAATGAGCAGTTCTTC
v_gene: TRBV10-1; j_gene: TRBJ2-3; d_gene: TRBD2; abundance: NA; CDR3aa: CASSPSGTETQYF; CDR3nt: TGCGCCAGCAGTCCTAGCGGGACGGAAACGCAGTATTTT
v_gene: TRBV19; j_gene: TRBJ2-5; d_gene: NA; abundance: NA; CDR3aa: CASSIHGQGPFIVGETQYF; CDR3nt: TGTGCCAGTAGTATTCATGGCCAGGGACCCTTTATAGTGGGAGAGACCCAGTACTTC
v_gene: TRBV7-2; j_gene: TRBJ2-3; d_gene: TRBD1; abundance: NA; CDR3aa: CASSLVWRGGRADTQYF; CDR3nt: TGTGCCAGCAGCTTAGTATGGAGAGGGGGCAGGGCAGATACGCAGTATTTT
v_gene: TRBV19; j_gene: TRBJ1-4; d_gene: NA; abundance: NA; CDR3aa: CASSLRGGTNEKLFF; CDR3nt: TGTGCCAGTAGTTTGCGGGGAGGGACTAATGAAAAACTGTTTTTT
v_gene: TRBV7-2; j_gene: TRBJ2-1; d_gene: NA; abundance: NA; CDR3aa: CASSPLRTSYNEQFF; CDR3nt: TGTGCCAGCAGCCCCCTCCGAACTTCCTACAATGAGCAGTTCTTC
v_gene: TRBV21-1; j_gene: TRBJ2-2; d_gene: NA; abundance: NA; CDR3aa: CASSPVGTGELFF; CDR3nt: TGTGCCAGCAGCCCCGTCGGCACCGGGGAGCTGTTTTTT
v_gene: TRBV5-8; j_gene: TRBJ2-7; d_gene: NA; abundance: once; CDR3aa: CASSPTPTQFGF; CDR3nt: TGTGCCAGCAGCCCGACCCCGACACAATTCGGATTC